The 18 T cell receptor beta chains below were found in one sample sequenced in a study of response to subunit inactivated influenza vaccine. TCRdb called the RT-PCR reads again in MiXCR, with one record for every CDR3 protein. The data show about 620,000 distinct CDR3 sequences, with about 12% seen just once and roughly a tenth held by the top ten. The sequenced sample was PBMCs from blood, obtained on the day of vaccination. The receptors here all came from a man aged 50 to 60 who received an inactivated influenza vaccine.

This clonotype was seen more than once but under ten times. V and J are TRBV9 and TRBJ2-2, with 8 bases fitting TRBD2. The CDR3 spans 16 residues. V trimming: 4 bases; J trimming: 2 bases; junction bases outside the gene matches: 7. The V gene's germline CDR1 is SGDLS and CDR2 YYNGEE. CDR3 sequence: CASSPHSGTNTGELFF. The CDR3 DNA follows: TGTGCCAGCAGCCCTCATAGCGGGACCAACACCGGGGAGCTGTTTTTT.

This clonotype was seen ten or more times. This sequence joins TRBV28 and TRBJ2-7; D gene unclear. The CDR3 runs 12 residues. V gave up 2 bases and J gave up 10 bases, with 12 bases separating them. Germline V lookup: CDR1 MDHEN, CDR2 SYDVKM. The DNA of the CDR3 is TGTGCCAGCAGTTTAATCCTAGGCGAACAGTACTTC. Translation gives CASSLILGEQYF.

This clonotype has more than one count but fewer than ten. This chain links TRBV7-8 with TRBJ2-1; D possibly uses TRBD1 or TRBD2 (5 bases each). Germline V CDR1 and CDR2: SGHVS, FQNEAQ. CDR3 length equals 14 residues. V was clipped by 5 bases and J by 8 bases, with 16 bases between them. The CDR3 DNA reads TGTGCCAGCAGCCGGGGACCGTCTATGGATGAGCAGTTCTTC. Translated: CASSRGPSMDEQFF.

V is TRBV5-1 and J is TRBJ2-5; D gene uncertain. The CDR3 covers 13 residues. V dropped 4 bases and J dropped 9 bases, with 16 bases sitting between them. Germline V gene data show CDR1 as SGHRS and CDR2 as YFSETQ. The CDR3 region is CASSTTVDLAQYF. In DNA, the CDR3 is TGCGCCAGCAGCACAACGGTGGATTTGGCCCAGTACTTC.

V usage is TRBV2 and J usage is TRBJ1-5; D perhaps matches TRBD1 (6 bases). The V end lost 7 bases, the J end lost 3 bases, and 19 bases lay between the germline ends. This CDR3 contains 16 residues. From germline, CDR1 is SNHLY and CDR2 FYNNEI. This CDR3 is CASKIGWGLLNQPQHF. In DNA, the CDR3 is TGTGCCAGCAAAATCGGCTGGGGGCTGCTCAATCAGCCCCAGCATTTT.

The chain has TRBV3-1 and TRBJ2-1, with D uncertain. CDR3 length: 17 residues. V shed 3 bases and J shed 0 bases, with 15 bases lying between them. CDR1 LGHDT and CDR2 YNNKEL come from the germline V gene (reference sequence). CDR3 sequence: CASSQDPSVGSYNEQFF. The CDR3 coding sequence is TGTGCCAGCAGCCAGGACCCTTCGGTCGGCTCCTACAATGAGCAGTTCTTC.

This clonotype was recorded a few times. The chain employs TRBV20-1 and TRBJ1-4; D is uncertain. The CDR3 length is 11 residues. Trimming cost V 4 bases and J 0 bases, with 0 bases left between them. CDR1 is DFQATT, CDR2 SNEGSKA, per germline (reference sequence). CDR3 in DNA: TGCAGTGCTACAACTAATGAAAAACTGTTTTTT. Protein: CSATTNEKLFF.

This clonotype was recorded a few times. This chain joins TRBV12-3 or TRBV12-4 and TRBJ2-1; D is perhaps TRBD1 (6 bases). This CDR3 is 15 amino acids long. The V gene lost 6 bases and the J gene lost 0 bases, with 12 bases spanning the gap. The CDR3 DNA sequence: TGTGCCAGCAGGCAAACAGGGAGCTCCTACAATGAGCAGTTCTTC. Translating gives CASRQTGSSYNEQFF.

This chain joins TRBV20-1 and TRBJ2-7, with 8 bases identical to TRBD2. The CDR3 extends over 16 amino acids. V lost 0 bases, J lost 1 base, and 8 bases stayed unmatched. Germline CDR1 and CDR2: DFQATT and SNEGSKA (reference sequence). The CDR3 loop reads CSARELLAGRSYEQYF. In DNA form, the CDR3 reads TGCAGTGCTAGAGAACTATTAGCGGGAAGATCCTACGAGCAGTACTTC.

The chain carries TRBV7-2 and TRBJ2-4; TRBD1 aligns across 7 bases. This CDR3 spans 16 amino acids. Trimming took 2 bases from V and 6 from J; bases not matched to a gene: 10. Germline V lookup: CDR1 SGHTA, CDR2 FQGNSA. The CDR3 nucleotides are TGTGCCAGCAGCTTAAGGGGGCTAGGTAATGGAAACATTCAGTACTTC. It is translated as CASSLRGLGNGNIQYF.

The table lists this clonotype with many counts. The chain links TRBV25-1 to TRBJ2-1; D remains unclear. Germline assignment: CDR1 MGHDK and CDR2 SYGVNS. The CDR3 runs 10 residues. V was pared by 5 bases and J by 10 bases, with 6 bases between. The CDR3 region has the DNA TGTGCCAGCAGTTTGGGAGAGCAGTTCTTC. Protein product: CASSLGEQFF.

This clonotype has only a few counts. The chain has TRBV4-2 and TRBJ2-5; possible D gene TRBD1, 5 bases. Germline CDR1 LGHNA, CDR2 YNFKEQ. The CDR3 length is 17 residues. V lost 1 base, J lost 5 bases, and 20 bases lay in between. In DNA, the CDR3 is TGTGCCAGCAGCCAAGGGATGGTTTTGGCGGCAGGGGAGACCCAGTACTTC. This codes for CASSQGMVLAAGETQYF.

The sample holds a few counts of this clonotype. CDR3 bases: TGCAGCGCCGGGACGGGAGAGATTTATGAGCAGTTCTTC. This encodes CSAGTGEIYEQFF. The genes are TRBV29-1 and TRBJ2-1, with D maybe TRBD2 (6 bases). The CDR3 covers 13 residues. From germline, CDR1 is SQVTM and CDR2 ANQGSEA. The V gene lost 7 bases and the J gene lost 8 bases, with 18 bases spanning the gap.

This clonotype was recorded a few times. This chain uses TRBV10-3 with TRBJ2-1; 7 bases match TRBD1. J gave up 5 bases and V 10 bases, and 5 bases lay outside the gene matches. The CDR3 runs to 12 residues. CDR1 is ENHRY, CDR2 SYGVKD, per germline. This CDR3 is CATGTVHNEQFF. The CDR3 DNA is TGTGCCACCGGGACAGTCCACAATGAGCAGTTCTTC.

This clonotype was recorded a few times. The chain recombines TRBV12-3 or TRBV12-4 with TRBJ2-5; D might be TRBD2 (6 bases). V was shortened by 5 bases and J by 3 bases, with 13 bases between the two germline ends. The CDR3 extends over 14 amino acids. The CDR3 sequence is CASSTQTGEETQYF. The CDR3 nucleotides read TGTGCCAGCAGTACTCAGACGGGGGAAGAGACCCAGTACTTC.

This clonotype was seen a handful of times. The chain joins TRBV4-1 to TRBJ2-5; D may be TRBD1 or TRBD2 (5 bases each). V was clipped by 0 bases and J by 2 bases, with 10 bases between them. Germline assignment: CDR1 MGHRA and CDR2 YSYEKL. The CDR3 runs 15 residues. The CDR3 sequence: CASSQDGTVQETQYF. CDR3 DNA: TGCGCCAGCAGCCAAGATGGGACGGTACAAGAGACCCAGTACTTC.

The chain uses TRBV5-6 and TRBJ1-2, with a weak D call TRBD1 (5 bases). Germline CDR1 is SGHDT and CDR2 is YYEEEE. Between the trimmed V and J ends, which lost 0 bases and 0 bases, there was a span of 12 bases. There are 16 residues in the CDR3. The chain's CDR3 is CASSLANGGTNYGYTF. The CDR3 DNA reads TGTGCCAGCAGCTTGGCCAATGGGGGGACTAACTATGGCTACACCTTC.

The CDR3 bases are TGTGCCAGCAGCTTCGTATATGTTAGCACAGATACGCAGTATTTT. This gives the protein CASSFVYVSTDTQYF. V and J are TRBV5-8 and TRBJ2-3; D is uncertain. V dropped 2 bases and J dropped 0 bases, with 10 bases sitting between them. Germline V gene lookup returns CDR1 SGHTS and CDR2 YDEGEE. The CDR3 has 15 residues.